This T cell receptor beta chain was profiled in a study of T cells after yellow fever vaccination. V gave up 2 bases and J gave up 8 bases, with 13 bases separating them. Germline-derived CDR1 and CDR2 are SGHTA and FQGNSA. The CDR3 has 14 amino acids. The sample holds many counts of this clonotype. The antigen remains unidentified. As TCR cDNA was made by 5'RACE template switching, a universal primer site and UMIs were added. TCRdb reanalysed the 5' RACE reads using MiXCR and keeps one entry per CDR3 protein. The sample carries 100,000 to 150,000 distinct CDR3 sequences, 7.2% recorded once. Study results and caveats: A small share of clonotypes appeared in both CD4 and CD8 compartments. Reappearance after the booster was observed for most primary-vaccination clones (roughly 95% CD4, about 86% CD8).

This clonotype originated in a man younger than 35 who received the YFV17D yellow fever vaccine. The chain links TRBV7-2 to TRBJ2-1; TRBD2 is a possible D gene (6 bases). The material sequenced was CD4+ T cells sorted from PBMCs, taken 35 to 50 days after the first yellow fever vaccination. The DNA of the CDR3 is TGTGCCAGCAGCTTATATGTACTAGCTGATGAGCAGTTCTTC. Protein: CASSLYVLADEQFF.